Reported below is one TCR beta chain. The target antigen is unknown. By 5'RACE template switching, TCR cDNA was produced, with a universal primer site and UMIs added in the process. One entry per CDR3 protein results from TCRdb running MiXCR on the 5' RACE reads. The data contain some 160,000 distinct CDR3 sequences, approximately 6.8% of them singletons. The junction had 7 bases not matched to a gene; V was cut back by 2 bases and J by 7 bases. Germline CDR1 MNHNS, CDR2 SASEGT. This CDR3 spans 16 amino acids. The data were obtained in a study of T cells after yellow fever vaccination. Broader study findings: Boosting was followed by the reappearance of most primary-vaccination clones (approximately 95% CD4, 70% to 90% CD8).

The clonotype originates from a man aged 18 to 30 who received the YFV17D yellow fever vaccine. The input for sequencing was CD4+ T cells sorted from PBMCs, taken less than 6 days after the first yellow fever vaccination. The chain links TRBV6-1 to TRBJ2-5; 13 bases are shared with TRBD2. CDR3 nucleotide sequence: TGTGCCAGCAGTGAAAGGACTAGCGGGGGCGGTGGGACCCAGTACTTC. The encoded protein is CASSERTSGGGGTQYF.